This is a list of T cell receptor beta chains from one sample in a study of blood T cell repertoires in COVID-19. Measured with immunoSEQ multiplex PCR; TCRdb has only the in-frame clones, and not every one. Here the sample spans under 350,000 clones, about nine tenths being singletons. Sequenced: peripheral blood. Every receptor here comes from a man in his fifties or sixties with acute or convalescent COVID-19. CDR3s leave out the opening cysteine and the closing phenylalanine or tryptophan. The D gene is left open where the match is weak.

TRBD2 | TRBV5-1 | ASSFSGGRRNEQF
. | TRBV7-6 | ASSAGAGLNEKLF
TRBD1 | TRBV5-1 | ASSSTGEETQY
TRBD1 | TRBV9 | ASSALKDRGYNSPLH
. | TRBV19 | ATSTNPRGEQY
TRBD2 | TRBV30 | AWSVQLAGGGEQF
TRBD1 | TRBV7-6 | ASSQTGLPNSPLH
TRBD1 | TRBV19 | ASSIFPLADRGYEQY
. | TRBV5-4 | ASSFFQSTDTQY
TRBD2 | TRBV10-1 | ASSDASGGVGELF
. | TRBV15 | ATSGPGGYGYT
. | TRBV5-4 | ASSLIADTDTQY
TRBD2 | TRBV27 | ASSRLLAGGEDEQF
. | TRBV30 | AWSAPGPEAF
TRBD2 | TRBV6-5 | ATLAENTGELF
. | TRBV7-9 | ASSLTERDEQY
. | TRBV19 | ASSTQGGNTEAF
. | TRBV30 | AWSSSGAQPQH
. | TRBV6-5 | ASTRDFSSYEQY
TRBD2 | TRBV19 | ASNSLAGGGETQY
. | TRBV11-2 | ASSLDGGSWYYEKLF
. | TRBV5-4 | ASSSPGTTNEKLF
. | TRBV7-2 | ASSFGGAGTQY
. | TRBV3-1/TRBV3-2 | ASSQDQNTIY
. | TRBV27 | ASGPRGWDQPQH